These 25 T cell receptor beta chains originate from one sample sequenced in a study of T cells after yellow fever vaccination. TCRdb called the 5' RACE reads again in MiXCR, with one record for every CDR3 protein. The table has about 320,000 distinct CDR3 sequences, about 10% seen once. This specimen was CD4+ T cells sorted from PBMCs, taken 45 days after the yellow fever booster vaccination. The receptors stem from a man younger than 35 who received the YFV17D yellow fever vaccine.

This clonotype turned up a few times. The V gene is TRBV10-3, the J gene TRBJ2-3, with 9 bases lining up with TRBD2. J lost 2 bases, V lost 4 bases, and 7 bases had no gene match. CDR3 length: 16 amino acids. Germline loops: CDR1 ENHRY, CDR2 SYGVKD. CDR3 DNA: TGTGCCATCAGTGCCGGGGCGGGGGGGTACACAGATACGCAGTATTTT. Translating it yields CAISAGAGGYTDTQYF.

CDR3 DNA sequence: TGTGCCAGCAGGGGACAGGGGTACACAGATACGCAGTATTTT. This sequence encodes CASRGQGYTDTQYF. The rearrangement joins TRBV12-3 or TRBV12-4 to TRBJ2-3, with 10 bases lining up with TRBD1. The CDR3 sequence is 14 residues long. Trimming at V came to 6 bases and at J to 2 bases, leaving 2 bases not matched to a gene.

CDR3 protein: CASGLAGVYEQYV. The CDR3 nucleotides are TGTGCCAGCGGACTAGCGGGGGTTTACGAGCAGTACGTC. The rearrangement joins TRBV28 to TRBJ2-7; the match to TRBD2 covers 13 bases. V shed 8 bases and J 4 bases; nucleotides not matched to a gene: 2. Germline CDR1 is MDHEN and CDR2 is SYDVKM. The CDR3 loop spans 13 amino acids.

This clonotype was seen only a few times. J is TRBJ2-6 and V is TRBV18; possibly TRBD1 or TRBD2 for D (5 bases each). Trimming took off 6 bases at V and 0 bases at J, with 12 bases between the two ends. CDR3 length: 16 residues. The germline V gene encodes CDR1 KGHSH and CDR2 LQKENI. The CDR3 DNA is TGTGCCAGCTCCCCAACGGGGACCTCTGGGGCCAACGTCCTGACTTTC. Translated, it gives CASSPTGTSGANVLTF.

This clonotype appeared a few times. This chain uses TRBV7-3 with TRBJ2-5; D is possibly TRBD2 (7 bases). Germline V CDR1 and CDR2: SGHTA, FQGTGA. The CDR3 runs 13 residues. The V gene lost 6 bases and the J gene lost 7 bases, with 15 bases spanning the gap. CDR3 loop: CASSSGGRGTQYF. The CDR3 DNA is TGTGCCAGCAGTTCCGGGGGGCGTGGGACCCAGTACTTC.

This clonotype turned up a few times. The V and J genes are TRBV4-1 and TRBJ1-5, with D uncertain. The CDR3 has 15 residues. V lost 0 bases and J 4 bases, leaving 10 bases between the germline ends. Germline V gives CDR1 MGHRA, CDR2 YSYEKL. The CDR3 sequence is CASSQEHGWNQPQHF. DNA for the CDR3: TGCGCCAGCAGCCAAGAACACGGCTGGAATCAGCCCCAGCATTTT.

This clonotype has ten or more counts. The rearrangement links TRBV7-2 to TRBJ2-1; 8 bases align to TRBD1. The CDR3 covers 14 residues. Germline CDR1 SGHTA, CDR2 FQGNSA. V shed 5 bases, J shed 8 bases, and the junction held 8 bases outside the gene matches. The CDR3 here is CASSRTGSDHEQFF. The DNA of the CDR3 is TGTGCCAGCAGCCGGACAGGGTCGGATCATGAGCAGTTCTTC.

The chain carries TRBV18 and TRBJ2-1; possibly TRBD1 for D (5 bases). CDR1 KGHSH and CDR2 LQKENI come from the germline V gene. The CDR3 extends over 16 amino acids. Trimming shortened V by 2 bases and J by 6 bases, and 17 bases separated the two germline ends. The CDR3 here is CASSPGIDSYLNEQFF. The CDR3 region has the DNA TGTGCCAGCTCACCAGGGATCGACAGTTACCTCAATGAGCAGTTCTTC.

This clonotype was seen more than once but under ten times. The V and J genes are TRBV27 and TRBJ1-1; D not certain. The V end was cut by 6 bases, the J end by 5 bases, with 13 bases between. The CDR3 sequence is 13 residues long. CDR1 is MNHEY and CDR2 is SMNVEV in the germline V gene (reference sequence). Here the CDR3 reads CASSPWAGTEAFF. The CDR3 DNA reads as TGTGCCAGCAGCCCCTGGGCAGGAACTGAAGCTTTCTTT.

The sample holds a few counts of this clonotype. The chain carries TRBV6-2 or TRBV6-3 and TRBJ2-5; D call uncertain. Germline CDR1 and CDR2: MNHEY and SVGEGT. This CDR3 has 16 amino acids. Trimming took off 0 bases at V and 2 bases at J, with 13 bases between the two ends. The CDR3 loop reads CASSYSRSRSQETQYF. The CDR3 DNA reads TGTGCCAGCAGTTACTCGAGATCACGGTCACAAGAGACCCAGTACTTC.

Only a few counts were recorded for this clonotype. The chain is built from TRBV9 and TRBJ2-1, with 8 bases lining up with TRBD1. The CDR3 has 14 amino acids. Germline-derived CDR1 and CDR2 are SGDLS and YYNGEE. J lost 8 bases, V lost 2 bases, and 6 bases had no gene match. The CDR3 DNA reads TGTGCCAGCAGCGTGCGGACAGGGTGGGATGAGCAGTTCTTC. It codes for CASSVRTGWDEQFF.

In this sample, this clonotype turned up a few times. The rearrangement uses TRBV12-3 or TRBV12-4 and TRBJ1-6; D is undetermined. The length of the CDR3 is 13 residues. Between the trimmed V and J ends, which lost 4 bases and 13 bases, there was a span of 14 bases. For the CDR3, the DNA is TGTGCCAGCAGTTCCCTGCTTGGCCAGCCCCTCCACTTT. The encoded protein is CASSSLLGQPLHF.

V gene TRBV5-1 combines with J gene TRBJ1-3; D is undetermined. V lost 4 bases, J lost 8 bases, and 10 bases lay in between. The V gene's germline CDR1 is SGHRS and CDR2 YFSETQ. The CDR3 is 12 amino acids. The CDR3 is CASSVNGDTIYF. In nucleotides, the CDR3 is TGCGCCAGCAGCGTAAATGGGGACACCATATATTTT.

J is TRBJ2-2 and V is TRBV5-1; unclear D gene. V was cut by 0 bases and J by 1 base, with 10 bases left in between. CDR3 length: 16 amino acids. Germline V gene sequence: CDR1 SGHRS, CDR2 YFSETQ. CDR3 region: CASSLDRDWNTGELFF. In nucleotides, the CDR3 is TGCGCCAGCAGCTTGGACAGAGACTGGAACACCGGGGAGCTGTTTTTT.

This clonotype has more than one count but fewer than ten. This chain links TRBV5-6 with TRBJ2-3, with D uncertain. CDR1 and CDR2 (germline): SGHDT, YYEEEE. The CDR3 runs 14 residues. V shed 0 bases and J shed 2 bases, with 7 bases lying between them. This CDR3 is CASSLEPFTDTQYF. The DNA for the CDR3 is TGTGCCAGCAGCTTGGAGCCTTTCACAGATACGCAGTATTTT. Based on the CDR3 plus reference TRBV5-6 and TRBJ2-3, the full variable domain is DAGVTQSPTHLIKTRGQQVTLRCSPKSGHDTVSWYQQALGQGPQFIFQYYEEEERQRGNFPDRFSGHQFPNYSSELNVNALLLGDSALYLCASSLEPFTDTQYFGPGTRLTVL.

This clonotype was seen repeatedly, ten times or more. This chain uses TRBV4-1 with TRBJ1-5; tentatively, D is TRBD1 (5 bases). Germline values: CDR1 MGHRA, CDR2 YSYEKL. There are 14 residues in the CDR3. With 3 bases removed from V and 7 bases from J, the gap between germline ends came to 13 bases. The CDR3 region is CASSQRGGAQPQHF. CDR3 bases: TGCGCCAGCAGCCAGAGGGGAGGGGCACAGCCCCAGCATTTT.

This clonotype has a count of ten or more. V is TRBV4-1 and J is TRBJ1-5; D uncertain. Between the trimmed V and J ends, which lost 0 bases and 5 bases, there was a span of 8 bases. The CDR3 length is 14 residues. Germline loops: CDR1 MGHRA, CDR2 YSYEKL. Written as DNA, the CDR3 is TGCGCCAGCAGCCAAGAGAGCCGGGATCAGCCCCAGCATTTT. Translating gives CASSQESRDQPQHF.

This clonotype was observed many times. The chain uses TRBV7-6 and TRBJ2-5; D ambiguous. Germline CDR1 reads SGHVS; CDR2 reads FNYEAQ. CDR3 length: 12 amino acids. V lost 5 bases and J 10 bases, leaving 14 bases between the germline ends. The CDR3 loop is CASSAPLGNQYF. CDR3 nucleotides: TGTGCCAGCAGCGCTCCCCTAGGGAACCAGTACTTC.

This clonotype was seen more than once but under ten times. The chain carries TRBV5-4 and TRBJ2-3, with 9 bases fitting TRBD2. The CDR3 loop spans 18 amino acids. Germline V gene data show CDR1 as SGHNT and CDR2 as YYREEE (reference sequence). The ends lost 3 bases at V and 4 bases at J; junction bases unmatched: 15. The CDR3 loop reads CASSSLGRAGGDSDTQYF. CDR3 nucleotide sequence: TGTGCCAGCAGCTCGTTGGGGAGAGCGGGGGGTGACTCAGATACGCAGTATTTT. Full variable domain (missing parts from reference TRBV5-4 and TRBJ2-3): ETGVTQSPTHLIKTRGQQVTLRCSSQSGHNTVSWYQQALGQGPQFIFQYYREEENGRGNFPPRFSGLQFPNYSSELNVNALELDDSALYLCASSSLGRAGGDSDTQYFGPGTRLTVL.

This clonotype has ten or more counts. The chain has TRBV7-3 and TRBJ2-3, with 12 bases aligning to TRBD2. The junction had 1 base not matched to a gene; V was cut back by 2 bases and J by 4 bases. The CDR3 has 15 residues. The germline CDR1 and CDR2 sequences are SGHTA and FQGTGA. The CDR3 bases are TGTGCCAGCAGCTTATCTAGCGGGGGGGCAGATACGCAGTATTTT. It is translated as CASSLSSGGADTQYF.

The CDR3: CASSLGPAATNEKLFF. The CDR3, as DNA: TGTGCCAGCAGCTTGGGTCCCGCTGCAACTAATGAAAAACTGTTTTTT. The chain recombines TRBV5-5 with TRBJ1-4, with unresolved D. V lost 0 bases and J 0 bases, leaving 9 bases between the germline ends. The CDR3 spans 16 residues. Germline-derived CDR1 and CDR2 are SGHKS and YYEKEE (reference sequence).

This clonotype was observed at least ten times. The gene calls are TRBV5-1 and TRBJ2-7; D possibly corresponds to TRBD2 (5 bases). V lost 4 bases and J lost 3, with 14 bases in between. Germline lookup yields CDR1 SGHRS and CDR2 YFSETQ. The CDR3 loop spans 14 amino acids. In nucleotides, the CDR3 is TGCGCCAGCAGCCCCCCCGGACGGGACTACGAGCAGTACGTC. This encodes CASSPPGRDYEQYV.

CDR3 coding DNA: TGTGCCACCAGTGACAACGGGGGGGCCGGCGAGACCCAGTACTTC. Translated, it gives CATSDNGGAGETQYF. V gene TRBV24-1 combines with J gene TRBJ2-5; 8 bases fit TRBD2. The CDR3 length is 15 residues. The junction had 8 bases not matched to a gene; V was cut back by 4 bases and J by 5 bases. The germline gives CDR1 KGHDR, CDR2 SFDVKD.

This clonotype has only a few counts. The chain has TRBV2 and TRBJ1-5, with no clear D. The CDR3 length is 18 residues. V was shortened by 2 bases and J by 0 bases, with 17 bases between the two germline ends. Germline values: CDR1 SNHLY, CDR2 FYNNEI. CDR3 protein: CASSEFGPVRVSNQPQHF. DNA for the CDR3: TGTGCCAGCAGTGAATTCGGCCCGGTTCGGGTTAGCAATCAGCCCCAGCATTTT.

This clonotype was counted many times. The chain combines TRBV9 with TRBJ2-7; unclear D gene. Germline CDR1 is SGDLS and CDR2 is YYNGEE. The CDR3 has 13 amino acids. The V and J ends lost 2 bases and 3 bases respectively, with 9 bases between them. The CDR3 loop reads CASSVGLGYEQYF. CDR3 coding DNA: TGTGCCAGCAGCGTCGGTTTAGGCTACGAGCAGTACTTC.